These 10 T cell receptor beta chains were all obtained from the same sample, sequenced in a study of CD8+ T cells in alopecia areata. Once RNA had been extracted, it was reverse transcribed into cDNA to act as the sequencing template. Only in-frame clones appear in the TCRdb table, and some are missing; sequencing was by immunoSEQ multiplex PCR. Altogether more than 100,000 clones are present, roughly 54% being singletons, with the ten largest covering roughly 4.8%. The source was CD4+ T cells sorted from blood, collected at week 0. The receptors here all came from a human donor with alopecia areata.

Only a few counts were recorded for this clone. The chain is built from TRBV5-1 and TRBJ2-3; D not certain. The germline gives CDR1 SGHRS, CDR2 YFSETQ. Trimming took 0 bases from V and 4 from J, leaving 6 bases between them. CDR3 size: 13 residues. CDR3 nucleotide sequence: TGCGCCAGCAGCTTGGACGGTTCAGATACGCAGTATTTT. Its translation: CASSLDGSDTQYF.

The rearrangement uses TRBV25-1 and TRBJ2-2; 10 nucleotides match TRBD1. The CDR3 sequence is 16 residues long. CDR1 and CDR2 from the germline V gene are MGHDK and SYGVNS. With V trimmed by 3 bases and J by 5 bases, 6 bases remained unmatched. Here the CDR3 reads CASSDSGTGVTGELFF. CDR3 nucleotides: TGTGCCAGCAGTGATTCCGGGACAGGGGTTACCGGGGAGCTGTTTTTT.

V is TRBV7-2 and J is TRBJ1-2, with 12 bases identical to TRBD1. V lost 11 bases and J lost 7; bases outside the gene matches: 8. Germline V gene data show CDR1 as SGHTA and CDR2 as FQGNSA. The CDR3 has 13 residues. The DNA of the CDR3 is TGTGCCGGGGACCGGGACAGGGGGCCTGGCTACACCTTC. It translates to CAGDRDRGPGYTF.

The rearrangement uses TRBV4-1 and TRBJ2-1, with TRBD1 matching over 8 bases. Germline V CDR1 and CDR2: MGHRA, YSYEKL. After removal of 2 bases from V and 15 bases from J, the junction contained 12 bases not matched to a gene. The CDR3 has 14 residues. CDR3 coding DNA: TGCGCCAGCAGCCAACCGAGGATCAGGGGGCTTATGTTCTTC. Amino acids: CASSQPRIRGLMFF.

This clone occurred a few times. The V call is TRBV9, the J call TRBJ2-5, with 9 bases that match TRBD1. The germline V gene has CDR1 SGDLS and CDR2 YYNGEE. The CDR3 length is 15 residues. The J segment lost 5 bases and the V segment lost 3 bases, leaving 8 bases of the junction unmatched. CDR3 loop: CASSETGTGSETQYF. CDR3 sequence (DNA): TGTGCCAGCAGCGAGACCGGGACAGGGAGCGAGACCCAGTACTTC.

This clone showed up just a few times. The chain carries TRBV29-1 and TRBJ2-6; the D is unclear. Germline V gene data show CDR1 as SQVTM and CDR2 as ANQGSEA. Trimming removed 6 bases from V and 0 bases from J, with 6 bases in between. The CDR3 has 13 residues. CDR3 nucleotides: TGCAGCGTCCATCTCTCTGGGGCCAACGTCCTGACTTTC. Protein: CSVHLSGANVLTF.

The chain combines TRBV2 with TRBJ2-7, with 11 bases identical to TRBD2. The CDR3 runs to 18 residues. Germline CDR1 is SNHLY and CDR2 is FYNNEI. V trimming: 5 bases; J trimming: 2 bases; junction bases outside the gene matches: 14. As DNA, the CDR3 is TGTGCCAGCAGTCAAAGACAGGGGCCTAGCGGGAGGCCCTACGAGCAGTACTTC. It yields the protein CASSQRQGPSGRPYEQYF. Using reference TRBV2 and TRBJ2-7 for the parts outside the CDR3, the full variable domain is EPEVTQTPSHQVTQMGQEVILRCVPISNHLYFYWYRQILGQKVEFLVSFYNNEISEKSEIFDDQFSVERPDGSNFTLKIRSTKLEDSAMYFCASSQRQGPSGRPYEQYFGPGTRLTVT.

This chain connects TRBV29-1 to TRBJ2-2, with D tentatively TRBD1 (6 bases). Germline V gene lookup returns CDR1 SQVTM and CDR2 ANQGSEA. Trimming pared 6 bases from V and 4 bases from J, leaving 9 bases between. This CDR3 is 12 amino acids long. The CDR3 bases are TGCAGCGTCCTCAGGGGCACCGGGGAGCTGTTTTTT. It specifies CSVLRGTGELFF.

This rearrangement joins TRBV4-1 to TRBJ2-1, with D unresolved. Looked up from germline, CDR1 is MGHRA and CDR2 is YSYEKL. V was pared by 0 bases and J by 4 bases, with 19 bases between. CDR3 length: 18 amino acids. Written as DNA, the CDR3 is TGCGCCAGCAGCCAAGATATTCGTCGGCAATTGGGTTACAATGAGCAGTTCTTC. Its translation is CASSQDIRRQLGYNEQFF.

The V gene is TRBV18, the J gene TRBJ2-3; 12 nucleotides line up with TRBD2. The J segment lost 1 base and the V segment lost 2 bases, leaving 7 bases of the junction unmatched. Per the germline V gene, CDR1 is KGHSH and CDR2 is LQKENI. The CDR3 has 18 residues. The CDR3 nucleotides read TGTGCCAGCTCACCAAACCCGACTAGCGGGAGAGGCACAGATACGCAGTATTTT. Protein product: CASSPNPTSGRGTDTQYF.